The 21 T cell receptor beta chains given below trace back to one sample, sequenced in a study of blood T cell repertoires in COVID-19 (dated by TCRdb to the early 2020s). The library was made by the immunoSEQ multiplex PCR assay. The table comes from immuneACCESS by way of TCRdb, which keeps in-frame sequences with V and J called. Part of the clones is missing from these tables; in studies checked, under half for an unresolved V gene and the rest for unknown reasons. The sample table holds around 250,000 clones, of which 70% to 90% were seen once. The ten largest make up 1.9% of the sample. Sequencing used PBMCs or T cells enriched from blood (not recorded which). Receptors originate from a woman aged 45-65 years who had recovered from COVID-19.

In its sample, this clone was seen many times. This sequence joins TRBV28 and TRBJ2-7; D not certain. Germline values: CDR1 MDHEN, CDR2 SYDVKM. V lost 4 bases, J lost 0 bases, and 13 bases lay in between. The CDR3 sequence is 15 residues long. CDR3 coding DNA: TGTGCCAGCAGTTCCCCAGGAACCATCTCCTACGAGCAGTACTTC. Translation gives CASSSPGTISYEQYF.

The chain uses TRBV5-1 and TRBJ1-1; D is unclear. V dropped 1 base and J dropped 4 bases, with 11 bases sitting between them. The CDR3 extends over 14 amino acids. Germline V gives CDR1 SGHRS, CDR2 YFSETQ. The CDR3 DNA follows: TGCGCCAGCAGCTTGCAGGCAGTGGGCACTGAAGCTTTCTTT. Translated: CASSLQAVGTEAFF.

This clone was counted only a few times. The rearrangement joins TRBV7-2 to TRBJ1-1; tentative D call: TRBD1 (5 bases). This CDR3 region has 15 residues. The germline V gene encodes CDR1 SGHTA and CDR2 FQGNSA. V shed 1 base and J shed 1 base, with 10 bases lying between them. CDR3 DNA sequence: TGTGCCAGCAGCTTAGTTCGGGGGGGGAACACTGAAGCTTTCTTT. Translating it yields CASSLVRGGNTEAFF.

The chain has TRBV29-1 and TRBJ1-4; no clear D. CDR3 size: 15 residues. Germline V lookup: CDR1 SQVTM, CDR2 ANQGSEA. Trimming cost V 0 bases and J 5 bases, with 13 bases left between them. CDR3 nucleotides: TGCAGCGTTGAAGATTACAGTAAAATGAATGAAAAACTGTTTTTT. Protein sequence: CSVEDYSKMNEKLFF.

The V and J genes are TRBV5-1 and TRBJ2-1; 8 nucleotides line up with TRBD2. There are 15 residues in the CDR3. In germline, CDR1 is SGHRS, CDR2 YFSETQ. The ends lost 0 bases at V and 6 bases at J; junction bases unmatched: 5. CDR3 sequence (DNA): TGCGCCAGCAGCTTGGGCGGGAGCGGGAGCAATGAGCAGTTCTTC. Its translation is CASSLGGSGSNEQFF.

This chain joins TRBV9 and TRBJ1-6; no definite D call. The CDR3 loop spans 12 amino acids. Germline-derived CDR1 and CDR2 are SGDLS and YYNGEE. V shed 3 bases and J shed 7 bases, with 5 bases lying between them. The CDR3 here is CASSAGNSPLHF. The CDR3 bases are TGTGCCAGCAGCGCGGGGAATTCACCCCTCCACTTT.

The V gene is TRBV28, the J gene TRBJ2-7, with 10 bases fitting TRBD1. J was trimmed by 6 bases and V by 3 bases; bases with no gene match: 5. Per germline, CDR1 MDHEN and CDR2 SYDVKM. This CDR3 is built from 14 residues. In DNA, the CDR3 is TGTGCCAGCAGTTTCGACAGGGGGCTGGGCGAGCAGTACTTC. Protein: CASSFDRGLGEQYF.

The chain couples TRBV2 to TRBJ2-1; 9 bases are shared with TRBD2. Germline assignment: CDR1 SNHLY and CDR2 FYNNEI. J gave up 8 bases and V 2 bases, and 16 bases lay outside the gene matches. This CDR3 region has 18 residues. DNA of the CDR3: TGTGCCAGCAGTGAAAAGGGGGCTAGCGGGACCCCGTTGGATGAGCAGTTCTTC. Residues: CASSEKGASGTPLDEQFF. The whole variable domain, filled in from reference TRBV2 and TRBJ2-1, reads EPEVTQTPSHQVTQMGQEVILRCVPISNHLYFYWYRQILGQKVEFLVSFYNNEISEKSEIFDDQFSVERPDGSNFTLKIRSTKLEDSAMYFCASSEKGASGTPLDEQFFGPGTRLTVL.

This chain links TRBV5-1 with TRBJ1-3, with D uncertain. Germline-derived CDR1 and CDR2 are SGHRS and YFSETQ. Trimming removed 2 bases at V and 0 bases at J, with 6 bases between. The CDR3 is 14 residues long. The CDR3 is CASSLEGSGNTIYF. The CDR3 bases are TGCGCCAGCAGCTTAGAGGGCTCTGGAAACACCATATATTTT.

The chain recombines TRBV3-1 (or the pseudogene TRBV3-2) with TRBJ2-3; the match to TRBD2 covers 11 bases. Germline CDR1 reads LGHDT; CDR2 reads YNNKEL (reference sequence). V dropped 3 bases and J dropped 6; count of bases not matched to a gene: 5. This CDR3 spans 15 amino acids. The DNA for the CDR3 is TGTGCCAGCAGCCAGTTCTTAGCGGGGGGGGATACGCAGTATTTT. This sequence encodes CASSQFLAGGDTQYF.

In this sample, this clone turned up once. This chain connects TRBV27 to TRBJ2-1; a weak D match, TRBD2 (6 bases). The CDR3 has 14 amino acids. The germline CDR1 and CDR2 sequences are MNHEY and SMNVEV (reference sequence). V shed 6 bases and J shed 5 bases, with 14 bases lying between them. The CDR3 sequence: CASRKGGVNNEQFF. CDR3 nucleotides: TGTGCCAGCAGAAAGGGCGGGGTTAACAATGAGCAGTTCTTC.

The chain employs TRBV5-5 and TRBJ2-1; no clear D gene. V dropped 1 base and J dropped 1 base, with 3 bases sitting between them. Germline values: CDR1 SGHKS, CDR2 YYEKEE (reference sequence). This CDR3 has 13 residues. DNA for the CDR3: TGTGCCAGCAGCTTGACATCCTACAATGAGCAGTTCTTC. It translates to CASSLTSYNEQFF.

The chain combines TRBV9 with TRBJ2-7; TRBD1 agrees at 10 bases. Germline lookup yields CDR1 SGDLS and CDR2 YYNGEE. The CDR3 loop spans 16 amino acids. The V gene end was trimmed by 1 base and the J gene end by 5 bases; junction bases not matched to a gene: 9. The CDR3 is CASSVRARQGAHEQYF. CDR3 DNA: TGTGCCAGCAGCGTAAGAGCGCGACAGGGGGCCCACGAGCAGTACTTC.

The V call is TRBV6-5, the J call TRBJ2-7, with 7 bases that match TRBD1. With V trimmed by 8 bases and J by 3 bases, 7 bases remained unmatched. CDR1 is MNHEY, CDR2 SVGAGI, per germline. The CDR3 is 13 amino acids. The CDR3 coding sequence is TGTGCCAGCTTTACCGGGACAGTCTACGAGCAGTACTTC. This sequence encodes CASFTGTVYEQYF.

The chain has TRBV7-6 and TRBJ2-2; TRBD2 aligns across 14 bases. Trimming removed 5 bases from V and 1 base from J; junction bases left unmatched: 9. The germline gives CDR1 SGHVS, CDR2 FNYEAQ. This CDR3 comprises 19 residues. CDR3 region: CASSPWTSGRQMNTGELFF. The CDR3 coding sequence is TGTGCCAGCAGCCCCTGGACTAGCGGGAGGCAGATGAACACCGGGGAGCTGTTTTTT. Full variable domain (missing parts from reference TRBV7-6 and TRBJ2-2): GAGVSQSPRYKVTKRGQDVALRCDPISGHVSLYWYRQALGQGPEFLTYFNYEAQQDKSGLPNDRFSAERPEGSISTLTIQRTEQRDSAMYRCASSPWTSGRQMNTGELFFGEGSRLTVL.

This chain connects TRBV30 to TRBJ1-2, with 9 bases lining up with TRBD1. This CDR3 spans 13 amino acids. Per germline, CDR1 GTSNPN and CDR2 SVGIG (reference sequence). After removal of 3 bases from V and 5 bases from J, the junction contained 4 bases not matched to a gene. The CDR3 DNA sequence: TGTGCCTGGAGCGCCGGGACAGGGTATGGCTACACCTTC. Protein: CAWSAGTGYGYTF.

This chain joins TRBV4-2 and TRBJ1-2; the D gene is possibly TRBD1 (5 bases). The CDR3 spans 15 residues. The germline CDR1 and CDR2 sequences are LGHNA and YNFKEQ. V lost 0 bases and J 4 bases, leaving 12 bases between the germline ends. In DNA, the CDR3 is TGTGCCAGCAGCCAAGAGGCGGGGGTGGGCTATGGCTACACCTTC. Translated, it gives CASSQEAGVGYGYTF.

The rearrangement joins TRBV19 to TRBJ1-6; D is unresolved. The CDR3 sequence is 13 residues long. V was cut by 1 base and J by 10 bases, with 8 bases left in between. The germline V gene has CDR1 LNHDA and CDR2 SQIVND (reference sequence). The CDR3 loop is CASSIGPFSPLHF. The CDR3 DNA sequence: TGTGCCAGTAGTATAGGTCCGTTCTCACCCCTCCACTTT.

This chain links TRBV28 with TRBJ2-7; TRBD1 might be the D (6 bases). V was trimmed by 6 bases and J by 6 bases, leaving 15 bases between them. The CDR3 has 13 residues. Germline V gives CDR1 MDHEN, CDR2 SYDVKM. Here the CDR3 reads CASSPHEGVEQYF. The CDR3 coding sequence is TGTGCCAGCAGCCCCCACGAGGGGGTCGAGCAGTACTTC.

V is TRBV3-1 (or the pseudogene TRBV3-2) and J is TRBJ1-5; 10 bases align to TRBD1. Trimming at V came to 7 bases and at J to 4 bases, leaving 16 bases not matched to a gene. This CDR3 comprises 18 residues. Germline assignment: CDR1 LGHDT and CDR2 YNNKEL (reference sequence). This chain's CDR3 is CASMGQGSGHSGNQPQHF. CDR3 DNA sequence: TGTGCCAGCATGGGACAGGGGTCGGGCCATAGCGGAAATCAGCCCCAGCATTTT.

The J gene is TRBJ1-2, the V gene TRBV2, with unresolved D. Trimming took 3 bases from V and 4 from J, leaving 6 bases between them. CDR3 length: 12 residues. The germline V gene encodes CDR1 SNHLY and CDR2 FYNNEI. CDR3 DNA sequence: TGTGCCAGCAGTGAGTCTTTCTATGGCTACACCTTC. This translates into CASSESFYGYTF.